These T cell receptor beta chains were read from a single sample in a study of blood T cell repertoires in COVID-19. The table came from immunoSEQ multiplex PCR; TCRdb's copy has only in-frame clones and leaves some out. Among approximately 150,000 clones listed, approximately 90% were seen once. Sequencing was performed on peripheral blood. These receptors came from a man younger than 35 with COVID-19, enrolled during active disease. The CDR3 runs from the conserved cysteine through the conserved F or W. D genes are given only for firm matches. Rows may omit the clone size; those that give it use once, few, many or a size class.

TRBV30,TRBJ1-4,NA,NA,CAWSLYPAGGSEKLLF,TGTGCCTGGAGCCTCTATCCAGCGGGGGGGAGTGAAAAACTGCTTTTT
TRBV10-3,TRBJ2-3,NA,NA,CAISDRSAHTDTQYF,TGTGCCATCAGTGATCGGAGCGCCCACACAGATACGCAGTATTTT
TRBV20-1,TRBJ2-7,NA,NA,CSASLQIPYEQYF,TGCAGTGCTAGTTTGCAGATTCCCTACGAGCAGTACTTC
TRBV30,TRBJ2-7,NA,TRBD2,CAWSEKLAIYEQYF,TGTGCCTGGAGCGAAAAACTAGCGATCTACGAGCAGTACTTC
TRBV9,TRBJ1-3,NA,NA,CASSVGGSSGNTIYF,TGTGCCAGCAGCGTAGGTGGGAGCTCTGGAAACACCATATATTTT
TRBV6-1,TRBJ1-5,NA,NA,CASRESPVGAVQPQHF,TGTGCCAGCAGGGAATCCCCCGTGGGGGCCGTCCAGCCCCAGCATTTT
TRBV21-1,TRBJ2-7,NA,NA,CASSKGTSGNLTYEQYF,TGTGCCAGCAGCAAGGGGACTAGCGGAAACCTAACCTACGAGCAGTACTTC
TRBV5-4,TRBJ2-3,NA,TRBD2,CASSWGLAGSTDTQYF,TGTGCCAGCAGCTGGGGACTAGCGGGAAGCACAGATACGCAGTATTTT
TRBV28,TRBJ1-2,NA,NA,CASSSFLGYTF,TGTGCCAGCAGTTCCTTTTTGGGCTACACCTTC
TRBV5-1,TRBJ2-5,NA,NA,CASSQPGVETQYF,TGCGCCAGCAGTCAACCAGGGGTCGAGACCCAGTACTTC
TRBV2,TRBJ2-1,once,NA,CASRGDEQFF,TGTGCCAGCAGAGGGGATGAGCAGTTCTTC
TRBV5-6,TRBJ1-2,NA,NA,CASSFGWQGSRYTF,TGTGCCAGCAGCTTTGGTTGGCAGGGGAGCCGCTACACCTTC
TRBV6-5,TRBJ1-5,NA,NA,CASSLHSLGNQPQHF,TGTGCCAGCAGCTTACATAGCCTGGGCAATCAGCCCCAGCATTTT
TRBV28,TRBJ1-2,NA,NA,CASSLLARYGYTF,TGTGCCAGCAGTTTATTAGCGCGCTATGGCTACACCTTC
TRBV21-1,TRBJ2-1,NA,NA,CASSPWTSGDPYNEQFF,TGTGCCAGCAGCCCGTGGACTAGCGGGGACCCATACAATGAGCAGTTCTTC
TRBV15,TRBJ2-1,NA,TRBD2,CATSRVAGVYNEQFF,TGTGCCACCAGCAGAGTAGCGGGGGTTTACAATGAGCAGTTCTTC
TRBV4-1,TRBJ2-2,NA,NA,CASSQDFARAGELFF,TGCGCCAGCAGCCAAGATTTCGCCCGGGCCGGGGAGCTGTTTTTT
TRBV18,TRBJ1-4,NA,NA,CASSPTAILVEKLLF,TGTGCCAGCTCACCGACAGCGATTTTGGTGGAAAAACTGCTTTTT
TRBV19,TRBJ1-1,NA,NA,CASSIGGLLGTEAFF,TGTGCCAGTAGTATAGGAGGATTATTAGGCACTGAAGCTTTCTTT
TRBV10-3,TRBJ1-6,NA,TRBD1,CATTGQGNSPLHF,TGTGCCACCACGGGACAGGGTAATTCACCCCTCCACTTT
TRBV19,TRBJ2-5,NA,TRBD2,CASSTGLAGEETQYF,TGTGCCAGTAGTACGGGACTAGCGGGAGAAGAGACCCAGTACTTC
TRBV14,TRBJ2-7,NA,TRBD1,CASSSPGQGFYEQYF,TGTGCCAGCAGCTCCCCGGGACAGGGGTTCTACGAGCAGTACTTC
TRBV29-1,TRBJ2-2,NA,TRBD1,CSIGQGNAGELFF,TGCAGCATTGGACAGGGTAACGCCGGGGAGCTGTTTTTT
TRBV6-5,TRBJ1-1,NA,NA,CASSSGAHVVNTEAFF,TGTGCCAGCAGTTCAGGGGCACATGTCGTGAACACTGAAGCTTTCTTT
TRBV9,TRBJ1-3,NA,NA,CASSLFPGEGNTIYF,TGTGCCAGCAGCCTATTCCCGGGAGAAGGAAACACCATATATTTT
TRBV12-5,TRBJ2-2,NA,TRBD2,CASGLVFGLATDVLNTGELFF,TGTGCTAGTGGTTTGGTATTTGGACTAGCGACTGACGTCCTGAACACCGGGGAGCTGTTTTTT
TRBV19,TRBJ2-7,NA,NA,CASSMAADSYEQYF,TGTGCCAGTAGTATGGCGGCTGATTCCTACGAGCAGTACTTC
TRBV19,TRBJ2-1,NA,NA,CASSVTISGKYNEQFF,TGTGCCAGTAGTGTAACCATATCCGGGAAGTACAATGAGCAGTTCTTC
TRBV3-1/TRBV3-2,TRBJ2-7,NA,TRBD2,CASSRGTSGSYFYEQYF,TGTGCCAGCAGCCGCGGGACTAGCGGGAGTTATTTCTACGAGCAGTACTTC